The TCR beta chain described here comes from a study of T cell repertoires in cytomegalovirus infection. This clonotype was seen ten or more times. What it recognizes is unknown. Findings and caveats of the study: HLA-C-restricted CMV-specific TCR beta clonotypes were dominant in the ex vivo response.

This CDR3 is 15 amino acids long. Germline trimming cut 0 bases from V and 2 bases from J; bases unmatched to any gene: 3. In germline, CDR1 is MNHEY, CDR2 SVGEGT. TCRdb passed the reads through MiXCR, listing each CDR3 protein once. Of approximately 500,000 distinct CDR3 sequences in the sample, 10% to 12% were seen once. This TCR came from a human donor in good health (CMV status not recorded). Some clones in this sample may be carry-over from other donors' samples. The V and J genes are TRBV6-2 or TRBV6-3 and TRBJ1-2, with 7 bases lining up with TRBD1. Input material: PBMCs. CDR3 region: CASSYSGTENYGYTF. The CDR3 DNA reads TGTGCCAGCAGTTACTCGGGGACAGAGAACTATGGCTACACCTTC.